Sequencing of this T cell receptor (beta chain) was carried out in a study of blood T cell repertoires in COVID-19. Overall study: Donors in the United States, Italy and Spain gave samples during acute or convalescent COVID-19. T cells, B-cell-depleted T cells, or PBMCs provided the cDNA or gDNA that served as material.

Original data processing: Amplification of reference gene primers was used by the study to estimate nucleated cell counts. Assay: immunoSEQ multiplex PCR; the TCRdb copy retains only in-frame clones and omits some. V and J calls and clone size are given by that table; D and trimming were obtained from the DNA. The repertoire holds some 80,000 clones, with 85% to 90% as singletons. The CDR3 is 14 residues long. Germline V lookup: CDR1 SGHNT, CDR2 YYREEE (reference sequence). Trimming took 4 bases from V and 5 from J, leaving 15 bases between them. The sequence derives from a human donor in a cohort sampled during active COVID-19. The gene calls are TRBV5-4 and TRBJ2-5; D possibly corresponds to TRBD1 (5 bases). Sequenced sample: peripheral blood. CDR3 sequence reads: CASSPGQGGETQYF. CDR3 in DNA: TGTGCCAGCAGCCCCGGGCAGGGTGGGGAGACCCAGTACTTC.